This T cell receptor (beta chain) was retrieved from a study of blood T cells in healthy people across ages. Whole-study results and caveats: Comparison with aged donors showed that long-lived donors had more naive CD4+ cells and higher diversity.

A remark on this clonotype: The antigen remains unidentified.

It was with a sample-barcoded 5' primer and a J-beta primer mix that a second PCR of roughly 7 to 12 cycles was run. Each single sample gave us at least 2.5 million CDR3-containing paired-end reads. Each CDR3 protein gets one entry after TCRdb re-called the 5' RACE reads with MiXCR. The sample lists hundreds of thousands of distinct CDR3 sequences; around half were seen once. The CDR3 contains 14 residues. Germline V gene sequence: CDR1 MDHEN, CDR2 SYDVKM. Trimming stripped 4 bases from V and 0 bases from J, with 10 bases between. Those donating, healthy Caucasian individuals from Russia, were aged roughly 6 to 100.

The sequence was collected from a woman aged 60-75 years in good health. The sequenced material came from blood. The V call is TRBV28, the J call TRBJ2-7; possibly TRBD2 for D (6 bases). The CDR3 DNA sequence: TGTGCCAGCAGTTGGAGGGGTCCCTCCTACGAGCAGTACTTC. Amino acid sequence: CASSWRGPSYEQYF.